This TCR beta chain was sequenced for a study of metastatic and nonmetastatic thyroid tumors. Looking at the study overall: Repertoires were compared across blood and tumor or nodule tissue from malignant and benign thyroid patients.

Whole-study findings and limits: Across blood and tumor, TCR beta diversity in malignant thyroid tumors was reportedly significantly higher than in benign nodules.

Patients underwent thyroid surgery, and none had received any treatment before it. The CDR3 extends over 13 amino acids. Germline V CDR1 and CDR2: DFQATT, SNEGSKA (reference sequence). The V end lost 5 bases, the J end lost 4 bases, and 14 bases lay between the germline ends. Per the authors' pipeline: A classifier of distant metastasis in papillary thyroid cancer was built from CDR3 differences (across clinicopathological groups). MiXCR was used by TCRdb to re-call the PCR reads. These V and J calls originate from TCRdb's pipeline instead of the authors' own analysis. The sample lists over 25,000 clones; 15% to 20% were seen once. Regarding this clone: Its cognate antigen is unknown.

The receptor's source is a male donor with papillary thyroid cancer or a benign thyroid nodule (not recorded which). Some clones in this sample may be carry-over from other donors' samples. The J gene is TRBJ1-1, the V gene TRBV20-1, with D hard to call. The sample taken for sequencing was blood. CDR3 DNA: TGCAGTGCTGCCGCGCCCCTGTGCACTGAAGCTTTCTTT. Translation: CSAAAPLCTEAFF.